What follows is one TCR beta chain and its context. The antigen is undetermined. J lost 5 bases, V lost 4 bases, and 8 bases had no gene match. This CDR3 contains 14 residues. Germline CDR1 reads SGHKS; CDR2 reads YYEKEE (reference sequence). This entry comes from a study of regulatory T cells in long-lasting Graves disease. General study points: TCR diversity was lower in persistent Graves' patients than in newly diagnosed ones. Persistent disease showed a preference for TRBV28, TRBJ1-2 and TRBJ2-5.

Building the TCR beta libraries relied on iRepertoire HTBI primers, and CDR3 regions underwent Arm-PCR. Using its own MiXCR run on the multiplex PCR reads, TCRdb lists one record per CDR3 protein. The sample contains around 430,000 distinct CDR3 sequences, roughly 23% of which appear only once. Time point denoted: persistent/refractory GD, antithyroid drugs over 5 years with positive TRAb. Following extraction of RNA from PBMCs, that RNA was used to make the TCR library. Those enrolled as patients came out of an endocrinology department in Xi'an, China. As collected, the peripheral blood samples measured roughly 10 milliliters each and went into EDTA tubes.

This clonotype was obtained from a female donor with Graves disease. The chain carries TRBV5-5 and TRBJ1-1, with TRBD1 identical over 7 bases. The sample was peripheral blood mononuclear cells (PBMCs), taken when the disease was refractory, from a patient treated with antithyroid drugs. The CDR3 loop reads CASSPRQGWTEAFF. CDR3 DNA: TGTGCCAGCAGCCCCCGACAGGGTTGGACTGAAGCTTTCTTT. The variable domain in full, completed from reference TRBV5-5 and TRBJ1-1, reads DAGVTQSPTHLIKTRGQQVTLRCSPISGHKSVSWYQQVLGQGPQFIFQYYEKEERGRGNFPDRFSARQFPNYSSELNVNALLLGDSALYLCASSPRQGWTEAFFGQGTRLTVV.